These T cell receptor beta chains were read from a single sample in a study of graft-versus-host responses after intestinal transplantation. Clones were read by immunoSEQ multiplex PCR, and TCRdb kept only the in-frame ones, dropping some. The sample records 49,000 or so clones, roughly 91% being singletons. The source material was PBMCs, sampled roughly 860 days after a first intestinal transplant, on the day of a second. The receptors were gathered from a human patient who received an intestinal transplant, so some T cells may come from the graft donor. CDR3s include the opening cysteine and the closing phenylalanine or tryptophan. The order of the fields is V gene, D gene, J gene, CDR3 length, clone size, CDR3 protein, CDR3 DNA. The D gene is left open where the match is weak. Expanded clones are given a class, and other clones once, few, many or no size at all.

V: TRBV5-3
D: TRBD2
J: TRBJ2-2
length: 18
size: NA
CDR3: CARIKGTSGSGNTGELFF
DNA: TGTGCCAGAATCAAGGGGACTAGCGGGAGTGGGAACACCGGGGAGCTGTTTTTT

V: TRBV5-1
D: NA
J: TRBJ1-1
length: 14
size: NA
CDR3: CASSPRVLDTEAFF
DNA: TGCGCCAGCAGCCCCAGGGTTTTGGACACTGAAGCTTTCTTT

V: TRBV7-3
D: NA
J: TRBJ2-7
length: 14
size: NA
CDR3: CASSLAGTRNEQYF
DNA: TGTGCCAGCAGCTTAGCCGGGACGAGGAACGAGCAGTACTTC

V: TRBV5-4
D: NA
J: TRBJ2-3
length: 15
size: NA
CDR3: CASSFGAVSTDTQYF
DNA: TGTGCCAGCAGCTTCGGGGCAGTGAGCACAGATACGCAGTATTTT

V: TRBV10-3
D: NA
J: TRBJ2-1
length: 12
size: once
CDR3: CAISDEGGKVFF
DNA: TGTGCCATCAGTGATGAGGGCGGGAAGGTTTTCTTC

V: TRBV5-8
D: NA
J: TRBJ1-1
length: 16
size: NA
CDR3: CASSFRRGPMNTEAFF
DNA: TGTGCCAGCAGCTTTCGCAGGGGACCGATGAACACTGAAGCTTTCTTT

V: TRBV10-1
D: NA
J: TRBJ2-1
length: 13
size: NA
CDR3: CASSEGRYNEQFF
DNA: TGCGCCAGCAGTGAAGGGCGGTACAATGAGCAGTTCTTC

V: TRBV6-5
D: NA
J: TRBJ1-2
length: 13
size: NA
CDR3: CASSNTANYGYTF
DNA: TGTGCCAGCAGCAACACGGCTAACTATGGCTACACCTTC

V: TRBV27
D: NA
J: TRBJ2-6
length: 16
size: NA
CDR3: CASSLGALSGANVLTF
DNA: TGTGCCAGCAGTTTAGGGGCTCTCTCTGGGGCCAACGTCCTGACTTTC

V: TRBV27
D: NA
J: TRBJ2-7
length: 12
size: few
CDR3: CASSLLGGRQYF
DNA: TGTGCCAGCAGTTTATTGGGGGGACGTCAGTACTTC

V: TRBV6-5
D: TRBD1
J: TRBJ1-1
length: 13
size: NA
CDR3: CASRPTGVGEAFF
DNA: TGTGCCAGCAGGCCCACAGGGGTTGGTGAAGCTTTCTTT

V: TRBV5-1
D: NA
J: TRBJ1-1
length: 14
size: NA
CDR3: CASSFQGRETEAFF
DNA: TGCGCCAGCAGCTTCCAGGGACGGGAAACTGAAGCTTTCTTT

V: TRBV27
D: NA
J: TRBJ1-1
length: 14
size: once
CDR3: CASTPGRRFAEAFF
DNA: TGTGCCAGCACCCCGGGTCGGCGGTTCGCTGAAGCTTTCTTT

V: TRBV25-1
D: NA
J: TRBJ1-2
length: 12
size: NA
CDR3: CASSAGTTRYTF
DNA: TGTGCCAGCAGTGCAGGGACAACTCGCTACACCTTC

V: TRBV5-1
D: NA
J: TRBJ2-1
length: 16
size: NA
CDR3: CASSLDPGNSYNEQFF
DNA: TGCGCCAGCAGCTTGGATCCAGGAAACTCCTACAATGAGCAGTTCTTC

V: TRBV6-1
D: NA
J: TRBJ2-6
length: 15
size: NA
CDR3: CASSVGASGANVLTF
DNA: TGTGCCAGCAGTGTCGGGGCCAGTGGGGCCAACGTCCTGACTTTC

V: TRBV7-9
D: NA
J: TRBJ1-1
length: 14
size: few
CDR3: CASSPSEENTEAFF
DNA: TGTGCCAGCAGCCCCAGTGAGGAGAACACTGAAGCTTTCTTT

V: TRBV6-5
D: TRBD2
J: TRBJ2-5
length: 15
size: NA
CDR3: CASSYQAGGLGTQYF
DNA: TGTGCCAGCAGTTATCAAGCGGGAGGGCTCGGGACCCAGTACTTC

V: TRBV5-1
D: TRBD2
J: TRBJ2-1
length: 15
size: NA
CDR3: CASRASGRQIDEQFF
DNA: TGCGCCAGCAGGGCTAGCGGGAGGCAAATCGATGAGCAGTTCTTC

V: TRBV4-1
D: NA
J: TRBJ1-5
length: 13
size: NA
CDR3: CASSPGQNQPQHF
DNA: TGCGCCAGCAGCCCCGGACAGAATCAGCCCCAGCATTTT

V: TRBV6-5
D: TRBD1
J: TRBJ2-3
length: 14
size: NA
CDR3: CASSYQGDTDTQYF
DNA: TGTGCCAGCAGTTACCAGGGGGACACAGATACGCAGTATTTT

V: TRBV2
D: TRBD2
J: TRBJ2-1
length: 17
size: NA
CDR3: CASSPLRGTSPYNEQFF
DNA: TGTGCCAGCAGCCCATTAAGGGGGACTAGCCCCTACAATGAGCAGTTCTTC

V: TRBV30
D: NA
J: TRBJ1-5
length: 13
size: NA
CDR3: CAWSVPGVWPQHF
DNA: TGTGCCTGGAGTGTCCCAGGCGTTTGGCCCCAGCATTTT

V: TRBV6-1
D: NA
J: TRBJ1-5
length: 13
size: NA
CDR3: CASSVDGDQPQHF
DNA: TGTGCCAGCAGTGTTGATGGGGATCAGCCCCAGCATTTT

V: TRBV10-2
D: NA
J: TRBJ1-1
length: 15
size: NA
CDR3: CASSEGGARNTEAFF
DNA: TGCGCCAGCAGTGAAGGGGGGGCACGGAACACTGAAGCTTTCTTT

V: TRBV19
D: NA
J: TRBJ1-5
length: 16
size: NA
CDR3: CASREQGAWSNQPQHF
DNA: TGTGCCAGTAGGGAACAGGGTGCGTGGAGCAATCAGCCCCAGCATTTT

V: TRBV19
D: TRBD1
J: TRBJ2-7
length: 15
size: NA
CDR3: CASSNRQGLAYEQYF
DNA: TGTGCCAGTAGTAACCGACAGGGGCTAGCCTACGAGCAGTACTTC

V: TRBV27
D: TRBD1
J: TRBJ2-7
length: 17
size: NA
CDR3: CASTIKFYRDSPYEQYF
DNA: TGTGCCAGCACTATAAAATTTTACCGGGACAGCCCCTACGAGCAGTACTTC